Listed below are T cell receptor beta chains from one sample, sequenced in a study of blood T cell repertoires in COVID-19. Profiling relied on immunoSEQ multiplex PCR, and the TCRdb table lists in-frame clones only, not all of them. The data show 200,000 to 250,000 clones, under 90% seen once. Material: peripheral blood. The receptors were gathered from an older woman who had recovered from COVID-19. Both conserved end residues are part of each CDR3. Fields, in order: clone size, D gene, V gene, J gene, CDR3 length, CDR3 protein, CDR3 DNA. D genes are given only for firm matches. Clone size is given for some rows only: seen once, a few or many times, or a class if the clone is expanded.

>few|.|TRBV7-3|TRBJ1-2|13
CASSLNRFFGYTF
TGTGCCAGCAGCTTAAACAGGTTTTTCGGCTACACCTTC
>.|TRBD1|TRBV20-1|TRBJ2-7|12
CSASDRGYEQYF
TGCAGTGCTAGTGACAGGGGCTACGAGCAGTACTTC
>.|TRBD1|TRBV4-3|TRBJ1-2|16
CASSPLLTGANYGYTF
TGCGCCAGCAGCCCCCTCCTTACAGGGGCTAACTATGGCTACACCTTC
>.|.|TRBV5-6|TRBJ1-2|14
CASTAEASWDGYTF
TGTGCCAGCACCGCAGAGGCCTCTTGGGATGGCTACACCTTC
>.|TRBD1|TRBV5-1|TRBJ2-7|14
CASSRRDRSYEQYF
TGCGCCAGCAGTCGCCGGGACAGGTCTTACGAGCAGTACTTC
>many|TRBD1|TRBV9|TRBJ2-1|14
CASSVGTALNEQFF
TGTGCCAGCAGCGTCGGGACAGCCTTAAATGAGCAGTTCTTC
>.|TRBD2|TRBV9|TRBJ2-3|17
CASSVTRLAGSTDTQYF
TGTGCCAGCAGCGTGACCAGACTAGCGGGTAGCACAGATACGCAGTATTTT
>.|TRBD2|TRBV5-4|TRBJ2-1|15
CASSFISGGVDEQFF
TGTGCCAGCAGCTTTATTAGCGGGGGGGTTGATGAGCAGTTCTTC
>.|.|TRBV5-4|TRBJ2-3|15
CASSLVAGKAPRWRF
TGTGCCAGCAGCTTAGTCGCGGGCAAGGCCCCGCGCTGGAGGTTT
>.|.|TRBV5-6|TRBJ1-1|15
CASSENPGLDTEAFF
TGTGCCAGCAGTGAGAACCCGGGTTTAGACACTGAAGCTTTCTTT
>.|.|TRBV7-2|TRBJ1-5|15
CASSLAAGGNQPQHF
TGTGCCAGCAGCTTAGCGGCGGGGGGCAATCAGCCCCAGCATTTT
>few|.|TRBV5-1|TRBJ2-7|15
CASSRGRGSSYEQYF
TGCGCCAGCAGCCGGGGTCGCGGAAGCTCCTACGAGCAGTACTTC
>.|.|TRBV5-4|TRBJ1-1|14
CASSPETANTEAFF
TGTGCCAGCAGCCCGGAGACAGCGAACACTGAAGCTTTCTTT
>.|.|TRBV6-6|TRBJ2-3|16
CASGDVLRGPPDTQYF
TGTGCCAGCGGAGACGTGTTGCGGGGGCCCCCAGATACGCAGTATTTT
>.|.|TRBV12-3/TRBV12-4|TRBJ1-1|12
CASSQLRGEAFF
TGTGCCAGCAGTCAATTAAGGGGTGAAGCTTTCTTT
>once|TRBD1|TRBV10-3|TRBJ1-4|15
CAISPGQTTNEKLFF
TGTGCCATCAGTCCGGGACAGACAACTAATGAAAAACTGTTTTTT
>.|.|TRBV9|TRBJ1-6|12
CASSPGDSPLHF
TGTGCCAGCAGCCCCGGGGATTCACCCCTCCACTTT
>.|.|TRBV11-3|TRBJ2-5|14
CASSLEPTDGTQYF
TGTGCCAGCAGCTTAGAGCCTACCGATGGGACCCAGTACTTC
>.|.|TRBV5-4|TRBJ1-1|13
CASSPRGGPEAFF
TGTGCCAGCAGCCCCCGGGGGGGCCCTGAAGCTTTCTTT
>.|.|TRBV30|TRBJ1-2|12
CAWRGGVDGYTF
TGTGCCTGGAGAGGAGGGGTAGATGGCTACACCTTC
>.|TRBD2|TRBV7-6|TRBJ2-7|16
CASSSQLAGASYEQYF
TGTGCCAGCAGCTCCCAACTAGCGGGGGCGAGCTACGAGCAGTACTTC
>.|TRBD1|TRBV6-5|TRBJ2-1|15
CASSSWDRDYNEQFF
TGTGCCAGCAGTTCCTGGGACAGGGACTACAATGAGCAGTTCTTC
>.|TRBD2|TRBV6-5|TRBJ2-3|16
CASSYSGGGHSDTQYF
TGTGCCAGCAGTTACTCCGGGGGGGGCCACTCAGATACGCAGTATTTT
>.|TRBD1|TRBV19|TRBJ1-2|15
CASSIWTGILGGYTF
TGTGCCAGTAGTATTTGGACAGGGATATTGGGTGGCTACACCTTC
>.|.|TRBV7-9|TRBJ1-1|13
CASSSKTAGEAFF
TGTGCCAGCAGCTCTAAGACGGCGGGAGAAGCTTTCTTT
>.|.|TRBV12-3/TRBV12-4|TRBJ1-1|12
CASSTTGFEAFF
TGTGCCAGCAGTACGACAGGCTTTGAAGCTTTCTTT
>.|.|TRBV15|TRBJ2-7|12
CATSRDVSEQYF
TGTGCCACCAGCAGAGATGTATCCGAGCAGTACTTC
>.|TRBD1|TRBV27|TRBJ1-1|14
CASSFGTENTEAFF
TGTGCCAGCAGTTTTGGGACAGAGAACACTGAAGCTTTCTTT
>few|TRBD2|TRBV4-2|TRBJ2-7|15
CASSQMTSGGYEQYF
TGTGCCAGCAGCCAGATGACTAGCGGGGGGTACGAGCAGTACTTC
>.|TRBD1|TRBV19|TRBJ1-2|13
CASSMTGVYGYTF
TGTGCCAGTAGTATGACAGGGGTCTATGGCTACACCTTC
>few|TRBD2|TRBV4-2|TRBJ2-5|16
CASSRVTSGGGETQYF
TGTGCCAGCAGCCGGGTTACTAGCGGGGGTGGAGAGACCCAGTACTTC
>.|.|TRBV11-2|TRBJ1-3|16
CASSPAGGVQGNTIYF
TGTGCCAGCAGCCCAGCGGGGGGGGTGCAAGGAAACACCATATATTTT
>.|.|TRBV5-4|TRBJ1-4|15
CASSRGGPTNEKLFF
TGTGCCAGCAGCCGGGGGGGCCCAACTAATGAAAAACTGTTTTTT
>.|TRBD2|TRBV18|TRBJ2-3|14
CASSPGLATDTQYF
TGTGCCAGCTCACCGGGACTAGCCACAGATACGCAGTATTTT
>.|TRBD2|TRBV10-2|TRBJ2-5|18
CASSDTSGSGGQQETQYF
TGCGCCAGCAGTGATACGTCGGGGAGCGGGGGGCAACAAGAGACCCAGTACTTC
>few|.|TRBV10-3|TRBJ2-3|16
CAISEERVAVTDTQYF
TGTGCCATCAGTGAAGAGAGGGTAGCGGTCACAGATACGCAGTATTTT
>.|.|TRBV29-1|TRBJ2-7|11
CSVFRGYEQYF
TGCAGCGTTTTCAGAGGTTACGAGCAGTACTTC
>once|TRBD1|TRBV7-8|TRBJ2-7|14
CASSLRDRVYEQYF
TGTGCCAGCAGCTTAAGGGACAGGGTCTACGAGCAGTACTTC
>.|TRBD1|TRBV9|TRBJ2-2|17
CASSVPEQGLNTGELFF
TGTGCCAGCAGCGTACCAGAACAGGGGTTGAACACCGGGGAGCTGTTTTTT
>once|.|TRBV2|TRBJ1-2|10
CASRQSNYTF
TGTGCCAGCAGGCAATCTAATTACACCTTC
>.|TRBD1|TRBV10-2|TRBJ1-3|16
CARSTQPGQRRNTIYF
TGCGCCAGGTCTACTCAACCGGGACAGCGCCGAAACACCATATATTTT
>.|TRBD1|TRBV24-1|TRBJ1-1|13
CATSDFRGQNVFF
TGTGCCACCAGTGACTTCAGGGGGCAGAACGTTTTCTTT
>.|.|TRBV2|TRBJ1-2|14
CASSEVRSGYGYTF
TGTGCCAGCAGTGAAGTCCGATCAGGCTATGGCTACACCTTC
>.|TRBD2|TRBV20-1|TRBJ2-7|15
CSASVSGGAVYEQYF
TGCAGTGCTAGTGTGAGCGGGGGGGCCGTGTACGAGCAGTACTTC
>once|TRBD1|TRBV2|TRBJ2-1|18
CASSVDRGLSLSYNEQFF
TGTGCCAGCAGTGTGGACAGGGGGCTCAGCCTATCCTACAATGAGCAGTTCTTC
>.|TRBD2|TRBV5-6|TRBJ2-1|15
CASSFSPGLAAEQFF
TGTGCCAGCAGCTTTTCACCGGGACTAGCGGCTGAGCAGTTCTTC
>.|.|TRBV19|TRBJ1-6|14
CASSPGSYNSPLHF
TGTGCCAGTTCGCCAGGCTCCTATAATTCACCCCTCCACTTT
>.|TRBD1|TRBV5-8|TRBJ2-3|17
CASSLLPGTDRTDTQYF
TGTGCCAGCAGCTTATTACCGGGGACAGATCGCACAGATACGCAGTATTTT
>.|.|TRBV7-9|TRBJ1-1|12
CASSLEAGEAFF
TGTGCCAGCAGCTTAGAGGCCGGGGAAGCTTTCTTT
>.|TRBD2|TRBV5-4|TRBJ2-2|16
CASSSPGLAATGELFF
TGTGCCAGCAGCTCCCCGGGACTAGCGGCCACCGGGGAGCTGTTTTTT
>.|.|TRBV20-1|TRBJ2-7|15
CSASPTERPFYEQYF
TGCAGTGCTAGTCCGACAGAACGACCGTTCTACGAGCAGTACTTC
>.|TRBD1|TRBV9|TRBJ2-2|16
CASSPRTGLDTGELFF
TGTGCCAGCAGCCCAAGGACAGGGTTGGACACCGGGGAGCTGTTTTTT
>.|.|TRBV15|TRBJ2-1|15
CATSRGQGTGNEQFF
TGTGCCACCAGCAGAGGGCAGGGGACGGGAAATGAGCAGTTCTTC